This T cell receptor (beta chain) was observed in a study of response to subunit inactivated influenza vaccine. Whole-study findings and limits: The authors put forward the suggestion that each seasonal influenza vaccination may bring in only a limited number of new T cells.

This clonotype was picked up a small number of times. The antigen is not known. TCRdb re-analysed the RT-PCR reads in MiXCR, keeping a single row per CDR3 protein. The data contain roughly 570,000 distinct CDR3 sequences, approximately 14% of them singletons. V shed 2 bases and J shed 0 bases, with 8 bases lying between them. The CDR3 runs 14 residues. The germline gives CDR1 ENHRY, CDR2 SYGVKD. The TCR originated in a man aged 45-65 years who received an inactivated influenza vaccine. The chain is built from TRBV10-3 and TRBJ2-7; D call uncertain. The sample in question was PBMCs from blood, obtained 12 days after vaccination. The CDR3 sequence: CAISEASTSYEQYF. CDR3 bases: TGTGCCATCAGTGAGGCCAGCACCTCCTACGAGCAGTACTTC.